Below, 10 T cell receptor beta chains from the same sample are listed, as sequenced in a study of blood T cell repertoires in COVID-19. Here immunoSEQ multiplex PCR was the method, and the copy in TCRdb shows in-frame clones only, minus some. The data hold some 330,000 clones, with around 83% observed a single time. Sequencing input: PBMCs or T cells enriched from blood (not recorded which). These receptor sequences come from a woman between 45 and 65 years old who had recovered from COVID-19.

CDR3: CASSSDKSNQPQHF. Written as DNA, the CDR3 is TGTGCCAGCAGCTCGGACAAAAGCAATCAGCCCCAGCATTTT. The chain combines TRBV7-9 with TRBJ1-5; perhaps TRBD1 as D (5 bases). Trimming took 4 bases from V and 1 from J, leaving 8 bases between them. The germline V gene encodes CDR1 SEHNR and CDR2 FQNEAQ (reference sequence). The CDR3 consists of 14 residues.

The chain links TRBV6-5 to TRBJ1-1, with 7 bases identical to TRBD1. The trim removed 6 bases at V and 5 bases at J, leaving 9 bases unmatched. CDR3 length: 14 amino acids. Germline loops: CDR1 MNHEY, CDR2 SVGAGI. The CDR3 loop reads CASRYDRVRTEAFF. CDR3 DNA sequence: TGTGCCAGCAGGTATGACAGGGTGAGAACTGAAGCTTTCTTT.

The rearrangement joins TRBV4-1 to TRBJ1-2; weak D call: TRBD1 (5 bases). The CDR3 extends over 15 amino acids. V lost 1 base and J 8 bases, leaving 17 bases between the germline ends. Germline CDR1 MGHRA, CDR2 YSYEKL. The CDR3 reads CASSQVEAGGSGYTF. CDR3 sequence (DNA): TGCGCCAGCAGCCAAGTCGAGGCGGGGGGGAGCGGCTACACCTTC.

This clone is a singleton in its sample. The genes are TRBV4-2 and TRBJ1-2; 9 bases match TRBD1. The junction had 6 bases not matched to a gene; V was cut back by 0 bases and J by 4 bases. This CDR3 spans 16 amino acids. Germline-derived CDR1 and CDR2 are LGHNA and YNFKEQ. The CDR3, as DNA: TGTGCCAGCAGCCAAGAGGCCTGGGACAGGGTCTATGGCTACACCTTC. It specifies CASSQEAWDRVYGYTF.

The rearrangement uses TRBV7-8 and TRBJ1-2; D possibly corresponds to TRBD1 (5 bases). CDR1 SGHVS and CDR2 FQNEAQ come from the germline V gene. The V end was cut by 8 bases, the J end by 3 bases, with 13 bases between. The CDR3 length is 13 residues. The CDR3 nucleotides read TGTGCCAGCGGTCAGGGATGGGACTATGGCTACACCTTC. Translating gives CASGQGWDYGYTF. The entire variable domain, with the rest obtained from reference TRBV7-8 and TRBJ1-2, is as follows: GAGVSQSPRYKVAKRGQDVALRCDPISGHVSLFWYQQALGQGPEFLTYFQNEAQLDKSGLPSDRFFAERPEGSVSTLKIQRTQQEDSAVYLCASGQGWDYGYTFGSGTRLTVV.

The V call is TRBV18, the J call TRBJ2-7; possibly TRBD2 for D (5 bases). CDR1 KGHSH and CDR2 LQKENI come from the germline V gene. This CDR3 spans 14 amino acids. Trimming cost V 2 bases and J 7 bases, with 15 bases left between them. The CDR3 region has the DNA TGTGCCAGCTCACCAACCGGGATCCTGGGGGAGCAGTACTTC. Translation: CASSPTGILGEQYF.

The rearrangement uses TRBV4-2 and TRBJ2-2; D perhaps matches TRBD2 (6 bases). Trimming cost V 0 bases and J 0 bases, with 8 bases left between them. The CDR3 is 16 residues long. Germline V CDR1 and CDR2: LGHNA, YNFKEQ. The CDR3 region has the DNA TGTGCCAGCAGCCAAGAGGGGGGTCCGAACACCGGGGAGCTGTTTTTT. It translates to CASSQEGGPNTGELFF.

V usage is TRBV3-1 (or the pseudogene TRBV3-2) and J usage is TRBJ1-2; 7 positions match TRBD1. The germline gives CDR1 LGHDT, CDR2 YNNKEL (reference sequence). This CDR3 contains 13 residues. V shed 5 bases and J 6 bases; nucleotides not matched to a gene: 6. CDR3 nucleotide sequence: TGTGCCAGCAGCGCCCGGGACAGCAATGGCTACACCTTC. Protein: CASSARDSNGYTF.

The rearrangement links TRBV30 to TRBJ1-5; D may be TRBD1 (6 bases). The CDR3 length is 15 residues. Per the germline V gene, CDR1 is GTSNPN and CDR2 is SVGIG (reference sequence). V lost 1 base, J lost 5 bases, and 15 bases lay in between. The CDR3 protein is CAWSDGTSVDQPQHF. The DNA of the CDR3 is TGTGCCTGGAGTGACGGGACAAGTGTCGATCAGCCCCAGCATTTT. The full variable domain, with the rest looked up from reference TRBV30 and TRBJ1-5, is SQTIHQWPATLVQPVGSPLSLECTVEGTSNPNLYWYRQAAGRGLQLLFYSVGIGQISSEVPQNLSASRPQDRQFILSSKKLLLSDSGFYLCAWSDGTSVDQPQHFGDGTRLSIL.

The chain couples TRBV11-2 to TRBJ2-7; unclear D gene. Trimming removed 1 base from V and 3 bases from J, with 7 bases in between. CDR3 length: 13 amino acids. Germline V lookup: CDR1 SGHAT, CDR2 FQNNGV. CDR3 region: CASSLGQIYEQYF. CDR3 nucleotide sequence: TGTGCCAGCAGCTTAGGTCAGATCTACGAGCAGTACTTC.